This TCR beta chain was sequenced for a study of blood T cell repertoires in COVID-19. At the level of the study: Italy, Spain and the United States were the sources of the convalescent and acute COVID-19 samples. Sources were T cells, B-cell-depleted T cells, or PBMCs; the material itself was cDNA or gDNA.

Germline CDR1 and CDR2: SGHTA and FQGTGA. Trimming stripped 6 bases from V and 0 bases from J, with 8 bases between. The CDR3 spans 14 residues. As handled by the study authors: For nucleated cells, counts were estimated from reference gene primer amplification. The assay was immunoSEQ multiplex PCR, and TCRdb's table has in-frame clones only and misses some. V, J and clone size are those of that table, while D and trimming were read from the DNA. The table shows approximately 130,000 clones, with more than 65% occurring only once. The rearrangement joins TRBV7-3 to TRBJ2-2; D is uncertain. Sequenced sample: peripheral blood. The TCR sequence derives from a human donor in a cohort sampled during active COVID-19. The DNA of the CDR3 is TGTGCCAGCAGTCTCACAACGAACACCGGGGAGCTGTTTTTT. This translates into CASSLTTNTGELFF.